This T cell receptor beta chain was obtained from a study of T cell responses to AZD1222 COVID-19 vaccine. Study-level findings and limits: Donor demographics were predominantly white British with a female majority; clonal diversity may be underestimated.

The trim removed 6 bases at V and 0 bases at J, leaving 8 bases unmatched. The V gene's germline CDR1 is MDHEN and CDR2 SYDVKM. The CDR3 extends over 16 amino acids. This clone was recorded only once. Its antigen is unknown. Method: immunoSEQ multiplex PCR; TCRdb's copy keeps in-frame clones and lacks some. This sample has about 180,000 clones, with 85% to 90% found just once. The source of this sequence is an adult who received the MenACWY meningococcal vaccine as a control. The chain links TRBV28 to TRBJ1-5, with TRBD1 identical over 7 bases. The specimen was peripheral blood, collected 28 days after the second dose of the MenACWY control vaccine. CDR3 DNA: TGTGCCAGCAGCCGAGGGACAGCGAATAGCAATCAGCCCCAGCATTTT. Residues: CASSRGTANSNQPQHF.